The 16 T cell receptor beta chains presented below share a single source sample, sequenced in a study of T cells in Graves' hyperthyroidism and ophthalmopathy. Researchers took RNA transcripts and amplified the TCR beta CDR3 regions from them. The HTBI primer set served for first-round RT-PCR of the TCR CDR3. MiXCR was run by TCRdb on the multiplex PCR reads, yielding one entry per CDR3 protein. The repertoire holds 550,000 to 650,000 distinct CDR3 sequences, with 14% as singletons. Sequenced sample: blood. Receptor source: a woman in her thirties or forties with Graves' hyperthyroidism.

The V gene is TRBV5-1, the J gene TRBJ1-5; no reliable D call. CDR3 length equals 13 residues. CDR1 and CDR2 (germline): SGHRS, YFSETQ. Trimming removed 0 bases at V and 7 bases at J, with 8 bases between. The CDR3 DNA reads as TGCGCCAGCAGCTTGGATGGGGAGCAGCCCCAGCATTTT. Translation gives CASSLDGEQPQHF.

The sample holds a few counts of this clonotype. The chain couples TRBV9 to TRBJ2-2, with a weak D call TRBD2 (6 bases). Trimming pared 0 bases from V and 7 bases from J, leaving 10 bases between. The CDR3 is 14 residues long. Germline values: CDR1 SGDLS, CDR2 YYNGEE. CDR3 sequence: CASSVVEGGGELFF. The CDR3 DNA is TGTGCCAGCAGCGTAGTTGAGGGAGGCGGGGAGCTGTTTTTT.

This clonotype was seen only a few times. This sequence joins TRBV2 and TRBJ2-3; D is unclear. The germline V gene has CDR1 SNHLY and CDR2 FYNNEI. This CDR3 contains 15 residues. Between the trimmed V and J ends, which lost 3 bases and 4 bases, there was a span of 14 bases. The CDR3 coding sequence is TGTGCCAGCAGTGATATGGCGTCCCGCGCAGATACGCAGTATTTT. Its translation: CASSDMASRADTQYF.

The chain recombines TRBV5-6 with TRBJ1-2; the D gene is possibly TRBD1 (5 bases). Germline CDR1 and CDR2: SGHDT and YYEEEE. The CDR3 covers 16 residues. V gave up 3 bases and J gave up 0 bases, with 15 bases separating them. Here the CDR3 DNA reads TGTGCCAGCAGCTCGAGGCCCCTGGGGCCTAACTATGGCTACACCTTC. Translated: CASSSRPLGPNYGYTF.

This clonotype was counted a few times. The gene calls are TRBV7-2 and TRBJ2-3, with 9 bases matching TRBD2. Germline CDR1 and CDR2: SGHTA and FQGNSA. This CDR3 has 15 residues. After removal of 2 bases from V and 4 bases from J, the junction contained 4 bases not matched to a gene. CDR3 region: CASSLYRTSADTQYF. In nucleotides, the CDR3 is TGTGCCAGCAGCTTATACCGGACTAGCGCAGATACGCAGTATTTT.

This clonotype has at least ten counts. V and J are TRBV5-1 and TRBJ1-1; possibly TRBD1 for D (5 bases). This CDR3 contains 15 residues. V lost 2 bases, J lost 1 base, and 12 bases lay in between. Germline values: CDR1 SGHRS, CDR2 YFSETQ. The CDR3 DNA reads TGCGCCAGCAGCTTCGGAGGGGCGAAGAACACTGAAGCTTTCTTT. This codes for CASSFGGAKNTEAFF.

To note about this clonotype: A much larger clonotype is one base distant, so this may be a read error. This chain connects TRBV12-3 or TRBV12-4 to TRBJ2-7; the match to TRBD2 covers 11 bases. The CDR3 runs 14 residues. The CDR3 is CASNLLAGADEQYF. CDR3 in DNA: TGTGCCAGCAATTTACTAGCGGGAGCCGACGAGCAGTACTTC.

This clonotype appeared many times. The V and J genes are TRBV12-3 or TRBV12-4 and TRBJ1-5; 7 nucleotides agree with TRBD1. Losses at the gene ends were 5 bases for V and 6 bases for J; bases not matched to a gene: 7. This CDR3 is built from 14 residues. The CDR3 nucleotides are TGTGCCAGCAGTCGGACAGGAGGGACTCAGCCCCAGCATTTT. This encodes CASSRTGGTQPQHF.

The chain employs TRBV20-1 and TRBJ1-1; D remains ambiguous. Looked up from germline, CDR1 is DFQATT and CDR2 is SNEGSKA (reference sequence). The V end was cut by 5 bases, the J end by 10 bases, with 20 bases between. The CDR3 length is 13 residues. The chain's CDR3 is CSAPSGPAKVAFF. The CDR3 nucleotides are TGCAGTGCTCCCTCGGGCCCAGCAAAGGTAGCTTTCTTT.

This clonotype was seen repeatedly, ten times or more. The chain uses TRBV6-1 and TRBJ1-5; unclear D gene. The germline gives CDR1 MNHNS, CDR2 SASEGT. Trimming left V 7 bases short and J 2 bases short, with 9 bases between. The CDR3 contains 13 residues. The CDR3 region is CASIPGGNQPQHF. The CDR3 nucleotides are TGTGCCAGCATTCCGGGAGGCAATCAGCCCCAGCATTTT.

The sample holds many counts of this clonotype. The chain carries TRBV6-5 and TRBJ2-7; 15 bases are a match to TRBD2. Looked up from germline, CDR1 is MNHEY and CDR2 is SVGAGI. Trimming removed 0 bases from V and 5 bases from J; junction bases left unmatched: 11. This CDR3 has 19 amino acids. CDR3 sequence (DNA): TGTGCCAGCAGTTACTCGGGGGCAGGACTAGCGGGAGGGCCCGACGAGCAGTACTTC. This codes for CASSYSGAGLAGGPDEQYF.

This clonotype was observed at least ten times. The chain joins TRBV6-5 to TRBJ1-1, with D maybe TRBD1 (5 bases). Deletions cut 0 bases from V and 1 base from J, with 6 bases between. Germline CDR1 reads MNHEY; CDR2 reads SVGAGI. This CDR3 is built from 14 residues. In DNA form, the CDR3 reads TGTGCCAGCAGTTACTCGAGGGGGAACACTGAAGCTTTCTTT. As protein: CASSYSRGNTEAFF.

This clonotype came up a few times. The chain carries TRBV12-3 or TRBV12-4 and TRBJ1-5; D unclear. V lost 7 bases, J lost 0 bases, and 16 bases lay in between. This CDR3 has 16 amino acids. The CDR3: CASTYGGQISNQPQHF. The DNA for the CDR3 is TGTGCCAGCACCTACGGCGGGCAGATTAGCAATCAGCCCCAGCATTTT.

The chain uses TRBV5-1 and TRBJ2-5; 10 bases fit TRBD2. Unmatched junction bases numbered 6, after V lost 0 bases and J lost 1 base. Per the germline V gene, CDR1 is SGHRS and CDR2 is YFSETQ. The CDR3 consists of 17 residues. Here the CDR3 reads CASSLVSSGGSQETQYF. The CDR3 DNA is TGCGCCAGCAGCTTGGTGTCTAGCGGGGGCTCCCAAGAGACCCAGTACTTC.

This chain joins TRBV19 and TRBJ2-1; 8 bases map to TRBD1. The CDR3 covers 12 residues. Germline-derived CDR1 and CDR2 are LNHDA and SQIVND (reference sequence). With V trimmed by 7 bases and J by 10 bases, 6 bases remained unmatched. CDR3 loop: CASNDRGNEQFF. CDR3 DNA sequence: TGTGCCAGTAATGACAGGGGCAACGAGCAGTTCTTC.

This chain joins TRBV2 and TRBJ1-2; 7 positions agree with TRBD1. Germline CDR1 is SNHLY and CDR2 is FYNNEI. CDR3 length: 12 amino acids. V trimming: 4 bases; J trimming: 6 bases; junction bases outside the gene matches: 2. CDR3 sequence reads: CASSGQGDGYTF. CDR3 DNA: TGTGCCAGCAGTGGACAGGGTGATGGCTACACCTTC.